A single sample is the source of the 23 T cell receptor beta chains below, sequenced in a study of cytomegalovirus exposure and HLA in healthy donors. The PCR ran on 60 Vbeta and 13 Jbeta primers. The repertoire was sequenced with immunoSEQ multiplex PCR; TCRdb's copy has only in-frame clones and lacks some. The sample consists of more than 95,000 clones, roughly 80% of them appearing once. Sequencing was carried out using PBMCs. Receptors were obtained from a man younger than 40 in good health and CMV-seronegative.

This sequence joins TRBV5-6 and TRBJ2-7; 8 bases fit TRBD2. The CDR3 has 15 residues. From germline, CDR1 is SGHDT and CDR2 YYEEEE. The trim removed 2 bases at V and 3 bases at J, leaving 7 bases unmatched. DNA for the CDR3: TGTGCCAGCAGCTTCATTCGGGAGGGCATCTACGAGCAGTACTTC. It yields the protein CASSFIREGIYEQYF.

Worth noting for this clone: The same CDR3 also results from other DNA sequences found in this sample. This CDR3 is CASSLGGSTGELFF. DNA for the CDR3: TGCGCCAGCAGCTTGGGAGGGAGCACCGGGGAGCTGTTTTTT. The chain has TRBV5-1 and TRBJ2-2; tentatively, D is TRBD2 (5 bases). The V end lost 0 bases, the J end lost 4 bases, and 7 bases lay between the germline ends. The CDR3 runs 14 residues. Germline CDR1 reads SGHRS; CDR2 reads YFSETQ.

A few counts support this clone. V is TRBV5-1 and J is TRBJ2-7; weak D call: TRBD1 (6 bases). Germline CDR1 reads SGHRS; CDR2 reads YFSETQ. This CDR3 region has 13 residues. V was pared by 6 bases and J by 0 bases, with 10 bases between. The DNA for the CDR3 is TGCGCCAGCAAAAGACAGGACTCCTACGAGCAGTACTTC. Translation: CASKRQDSYEQYF.

The sample holds a few counts of this clone. The chain uses TRBV5-4 and TRBJ1-2, with TRBD1 identical over 8 bases. With 10 bases clipped from V and 4 bases from J, the junction kept 15 bases outside the gene matches. This CDR3 contains 15 residues. CDR1 is SGHNT and CDR2 is YYREEE in the germline V gene (reference sequence). In DNA, the CDR3 is TGTGCCGCAGCATGCCAGGACAGGGAAGGCTATGGCTACACCTTC. It yields the protein CAAACQDREGYGYTF.

V usage is TRBV25-1 and J usage is TRBJ1-5, with TRBD1 as a possible D gene (5 bases). This CDR3 spans 16 amino acids. The germline V gene encodes CDR1 MGHDK and CDR2 SYGVNS. The V and J ends lost 4 bases and 1 base respectively, with 14 bases between them. CDR3 sequence reads: CASSVRGGESNQPQHF. CDR3 coding DNA: TGTGCCAGCAGTGTTCGGGGGGGGGAAAGCAATCAGCCCCAGCATTTT. Filled out from reference TRBV25-1 and TRBJ1-5, the complete variable domain reads EADIYQTPRYLVIGTGKKITLECSQTMGHDKMYWYQQDPGMELHLIHYSYGVNSTEKGDLSSESTVSRIRTEHFPLTLESARPSHTSQYLCASSVRGGESNQPQHFGDGTRLSIL.

The chain is built from TRBV5-1 and TRBJ2-3; 8 bases line up with TRBD1. Germline values: CDR1 SGHRS, CDR2 YFSETQ. This CDR3 spans 17 amino acids. Unmatched junction bases numbered 12, after V lost 2 bases and J lost 4 bases. CDR3 sequence reads: CASSFPLAGGSADTQYF. CDR3 DNA: TGCGCCAGCAGCTTCCCCTTGGCAGGGGGCTCCGCAGATACGCAGTATTTT.

J is TRBJ1-5 and V is TRBV6-1; no definite D call. Looked up from germline, CDR1 is MNHNS and CDR2 is SASEGT. Trimming pared 3 bases from V and 2 bases from J, leaving 8 bases between. This CDR3 is 14 amino acids long. CDR3: CASSDGVGNQPQHF. Written as DNA, the CDR3 is TGTGCCAGCAGTGACGGGGTGGGCAATCAGCCCCAGCATTTT.

The CDR3 DNA sequence: TGTGCCAGCAGTTACGAAGAGACCTACAATGAGCAGTTCTTC. Its protein is CASSYEETYNEQFF. V is TRBV6-5 and J is TRBJ2-1; D uncertain. With 2 bases removed from V and 2 bases from J, the gap between germline ends came to 7 bases. CDR1 is MNHEY, CDR2 SVGAGI, per germline. The CDR3 consists of 14 residues.

This clone has just a few counts. The chain couples TRBV28 to TRBJ1-1; D is perhaps TRBD1 (6 bases). The CDR3 covers 12 residues. Between the trimmed V and J ends, which lost 5 bases and 8 bases, there was a span of 12 bases. CDR1 and CDR2 (germline): MDHEN, SYDVKM. The chain's CDR3 is CASSLGDMEAFF. CDR3 DNA: TGTGCCAGCAGTCTCGGGGACATGGAAGCTTTCTTT.

The chain couples TRBV28 to TRBJ2-7; 9 bases map to TRBD1. J lost 4 bases, V lost 8 bases, and 12 bases had no gene match. Germline CDR1 reads MDHEN; CDR2 reads SYDVKM. CDR3 length: 15 amino acids. CDR3 amino acids: CASAVPGQGVYEQYF. The CDR3 DNA reads as TGTGCCAGCGCCGTACCGGGACAGGGTGTGTACGAGCAGTACTTC.

The V gene is TRBV19, the J gene TRBJ2-3; 8 bases line up with TRBD2. The junction had 4 bases not matched to a gene; V was cut back by 5 bases and J by 3 bases. Germline values: CDR1 LNHDA, CDR2 SQIVND (reference sequence). CDR3 length equals 14 residues. In nucleotides, the CDR3 is TGTGCCAGTAGTCTTAGCGGGGAGACAGATACGCAGTATTTT. Protein product: CASSLSGETDTQYF. The whole variable domain, filled in from reference TRBV19 and TRBJ2-3, reads DGGITQSPKYLFRKEGQNVTLSCEQNLNHDAMYWYRQDPGQGLRLIYYSQIVNDFQKGDIAEGYSVSREKKESFPLTVTSAQKNPTAFYLCASSLSGETDTQYFGPGTRLTVL.

V gene TRBV7-9 combines with J gene TRBJ1-4; 7 bases line up with TRBD1. The J segment lost 4 bases and the V segment lost 5 bases, leaving 7 bases of the junction unmatched. The length of the CDR3 is 15 residues. Germline-derived CDR1 and CDR2 are SEHNR and FQNEAQ (reference sequence). CDR3 nucleotides: TGTGCCAGCAGCCCCGAGGGACAGAATAATGAAAAACTGTTTTTT. Amino acids: CASSPEGQNNEKLFF.

The chain combines TRBV5-1 with TRBJ2-1; 9 bases agree with TRBD1. CDR3 length equals 15 residues. Trimming took 0 bases from V and 5 from J; bases not matched to a gene: 3. Germline values: CDR1 SGHRS, CDR2 YFSETQ. The CDR3 bases are TGCGCCAGCAGCTTGGGGGACAGGGACGACAATGAGCAGTTCTTC. Protein: CASSLGDRDDNEQFF.

This clone was counted between two and nine times. The V gene is TRBV27, the J gene TRBJ2-5; a weak D match, TRBD2 (6 bases). The CDR3 spans 14 residues. Per the germline V gene, CDR1 is MNHEY and CDR2 is SMNVEV (reference sequence). V was pared by 7 bases and J by 5 bases, with 17 bases between. CDR3 in amino acids: CASTSVGGRETQYF. CDR3 in DNA: TGTGCCAGCACCTCGGTCGGAGGGAGGGAGACCCAGTACTTC.

This chain connects TRBV5-1 to TRBJ1-1; a weak D match, TRBD1 (6 bases). The V gene's germline CDR1 is SGHRS and CDR2 YFSETQ. The CDR3 extends over 17 amino acids. The ends were cut back, 0 bases at V and 5 bases at J, with 20 bases in the middle. The CDR3 region is CASSLAYSTGYGTEAFF. The CDR3 DNA is TGCGCCAGCAGCTTGGCCTACTCCACAGGGTATGGTACTGAAGCTTTCTTT.

This chain connects TRBV10-1 to TRBJ2-3, with D uncertain. Germline CDR1 reads WNHNN; CDR2 reads SYGVQD (reference sequence). The CDR3 is 15 residues long. Between the trimmed V and J ends, which lost 5 bases and 3 bases, there was a span of 15 bases. The chain's CDR3 is CASSQTVLLTDTQYF. The CDR3 nucleotides are TGCGCCAGCAGTCAAACGGTCCTTCTTACAGATACGCAGTATTTT.

This clone has a handful of counts. The rearrangement links TRBV9 to TRBJ2-2, with TRBD1 matching 7 bases. This CDR3 region has 14 residues. Per the germline V gene, CDR1 is SGDLS and CDR2 is YYNGEE. The J segment lost 4 bases and the V segment lost 3 bases, leaving 3 bases of the junction unmatched. The CDR3 loop reads CASSETGPTGELFF. In DNA form, the CDR3 reads TGTGCCAGCAGCGAGACAGGGCCCACCGGGGAGCTGTTTTTT.

J is TRBJ2-5 and V is TRBV2, with D maybe TRBD2 (6 bases). CDR1 is SNHLY, CDR2 FYNNEI, per germline. V lost 8 bases, J lost 5 bases, and 15 bases lay in between. The CDR3 length is 13 residues. In nucleotides, the CDR3 is TGTGCCAGCCATCCGGGACTGGGGGAGACCCAGTACTTC. Protein product: CASHPGLGETQYF.

V gene TRBV28 combines with J gene TRBJ2-5, with D tentatively TRBD1 (7 bases). From germline, CDR1 is MDHEN and CDR2 SYDVKM. V was trimmed by 8 bases and J by 3 bases, leaving 19 bases between them. This CDR3 has 15 residues. The DNA of the CDR3 is TGTGCCAGCTACCCTTCAGGGGGGCGGAAAGAGACCCAGTACTTC. This codes for CASYPSGGRKETQYF.

This chain links TRBV11-1 with TRBJ2-7; 11 nucleotides match TRBD1. Trimming took 1 base from V and 2 from J; bases not matched to a gene: 4. Germline V gene sequence: CDR1 SGHAT, CDR2 FQDESV (reference sequence). The CDR3 has 16 amino acids. The CDR3 sequence: CASSLGLGQGAYEQYF. As DNA, the CDR3 is TGTGCCAGCAGCTTAGGGCTGGGACAGGGGGCCTACGAGCAGTACTTC.

This chain uses TRBV5-6 with TRBJ1-4; 9 bases map to TRBD1. After removal of 4 bases from V and 4 bases from J, the junction contained 5 bases not matched to a gene. Germline V lookup: CDR1 SGHDT, CDR2 YYEEEE. CDR3 size: 15 residues. In nucleotides, the CDR3 is TGTGCCAGCAGCGGTACGGGACAGGGTAATGAAAAACTGTTTTTT. The encoded protein is CASSGTGQGNEKLFF.

The rearrangement uses TRBV5-1 and TRBJ2-6; the D gene is possibly TRBD2 (6 bases). Trimming shortened V by 8 bases and J by 1 base, and 13 bases separated the two germline ends. The V gene's germline CDR1 is SGHRS and CDR2 YFSETQ. CDR3 length: 15 residues. The CDR3 sequence: CASHRGGSGANVLTF. The CDR3 bases are TGCGCCAGTCATCGGGGAGGATCTGGGGCCAACGTCCTGACTTTC.

This clone was seen a few times. The V gene is TRBV27, the J gene TRBJ1-1; possibly TRBD1 for D (5 bases). The CDR3 contains 13 residues. From germline, CDR1 is MNHEY and CDR2 SMNVEV (reference sequence). Between the trimmed V and J ends, which lost 3 bases and 10 bases, there was a span of 15 bases. DNA of the CDR3: TGTGCCAGCAGTTTGACCCTTCAGGGTAGAGCTTTCTTT. Amino acid sequence: CASSLTLQGRAFF.